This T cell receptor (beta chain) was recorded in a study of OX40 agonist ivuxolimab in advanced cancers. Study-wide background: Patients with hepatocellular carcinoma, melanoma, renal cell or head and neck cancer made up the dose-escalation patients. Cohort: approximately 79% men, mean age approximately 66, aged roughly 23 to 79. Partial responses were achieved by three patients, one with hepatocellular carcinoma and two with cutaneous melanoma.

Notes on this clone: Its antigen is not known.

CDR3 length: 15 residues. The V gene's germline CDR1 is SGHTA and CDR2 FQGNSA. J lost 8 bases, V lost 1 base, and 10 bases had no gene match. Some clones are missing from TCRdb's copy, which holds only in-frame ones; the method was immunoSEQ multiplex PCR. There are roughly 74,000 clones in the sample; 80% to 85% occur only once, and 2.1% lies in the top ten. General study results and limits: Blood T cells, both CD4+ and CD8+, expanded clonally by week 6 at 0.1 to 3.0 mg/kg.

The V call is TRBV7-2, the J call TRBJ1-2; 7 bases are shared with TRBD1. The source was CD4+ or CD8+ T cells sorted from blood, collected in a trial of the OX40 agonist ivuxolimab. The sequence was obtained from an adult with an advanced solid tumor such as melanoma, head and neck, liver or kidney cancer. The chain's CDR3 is CASSLVSRGTSGYTF. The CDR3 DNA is TGTGCCAGCAGCTTAGTATCCAGGGGGACGTCCGGCTACACCTTC.